These T cell receptor beta chains were read from a single sample in a study of blood T cell repertoires in COVID-19. Clones were read by immunoSEQ multiplex PCR, and TCRdb kept only the in-frame ones, dropping some. Among a few hundred thousand clones, roughly 85% were seen once, and the ten largest hold 4.5% to 5.5%. Sequencing used peripheral blood. These receptors were taken from a man between 50 and 59 years old with active or convalescent COVID-19. The CDR3 runs from the conserved cysteine through the conserved F or W. A D gene is named only where the DNA matches it firmly. A clone size is listed for some rows: how often the clone was seen (once, few, many), or a class if it is expanded.

d_gene	j_gene	abundance	v_gene	CDR3aa	CDR3nt
TRBD1	TRBJ1-2	NA	TRBV28	CASIRTGAYGYTF	TGTGCCAGCATTCGGACAGGGGCCTATGGCTACACCTTC
NA	TRBJ1-2	NA	TRBV5-4	CASSLDGGAYGYTF	TGTGCCAGCAGCTTGGATGGGGGGGCGTACGGCTACACCTTC
NA	TRBJ2-2	NA	TRBV7-3	CASSSTVTGELFF	TGTGCCAGCAGCTCGACAGTGACCGGGGAGCTGTTTTTT
NA	TRBJ2-1	NA	TRBV27	CASRSSSYNEQFF	TGTGCCAGCAGAAGTAGCTCCTACAATGAGCAGTTCTTC
NA	TRBJ2-7	NA	TRBV6-5	CASSYSRSSSYEQYF	TGTGCCAGCAGTTACTCGAGGTCGAGCTCCTACGAGCAGTACTTC
TRBD1	TRBJ1-5	NA	TRBV6-2/TRBV6-3	CASSYSIGQGLQPQHF	TGTGCCAGCAGTTACTCGATAGGACAGGGGCTTCAGCCCCAGCATTTT
NA	TRBJ1-4	NA	TRBV21-1	CASSLPSRGLFF	TGTGCCAGCAGCTTACCTTCAAGGGGACTGTTTTTT
NA	TRBJ2-2	once	TRBV30	CAWSVFQNTGELFF	TGTGCCTGGAGTGTGTTTCAGAACACCGGGGAGCTGTTTTTT
TRBD1	TRBJ1-2	NA	TRBV6-1	CASSDPPGTGGGYTF	TGTGCCAGCAGTGACCCACCCGGGACAGGCGGCGGCTACACCTTC
TRBD2	TRBJ2-7	NA	TRBV7-2	CASSLMGTSGKYEQYF	TGTGCCAGCAGCTTAATGGGGACTAGCGGGAAGTACGAGCAGTACTTC
TRBD1	TRBJ2-7	NA	TRBV19	CASSMRTGPTEQYF	TGTGCCAGTAGTATGAGGACAGGACCTACGGAGCAGTACTTC
NA	TRBJ2-5	once	TRBV30	CAWELEVETQYF	TGTGCCTGGGAGCTGGAGGTAGAGACCCAGTACTTC
TRBD1	TRBJ2-7	NA	TRBV7-3	CASSLETGAKYF	TGTGCCAGCAGTCTCGAGACAGGGGCAAAGTACTTC
TRBD2	TRBJ2-3	NA	TRBV5-4	CASDMTSGTSGTAFTDTQYF	TGTGCCAGCGACATGACGTCGGGGACTAGCGGTACCGCTTTCACAGATACGCAGTATTTT
TRBD1	TRBJ1-4	once	TRBV23-1	CASRTGQGRSGTNEKLFF	TGCGCCAGCAGAACTGGACAGGGGAGGAGTGGAACTAATGAAAAACTGTTTTTT
TRBD1	TRBJ1-2	NA	TRBV19	CASIRDRGSYGYTF	TGTGCCAGTATCCGAGACAGGGGAAGCTATGGCTACACCTTC
NA	TRBJ1-5	NA	TRBV28	CASSLGGAGPQHF	TGTGCCAGCAGTTTGGGGGGAGCGGGGCCCCAGCATTTT
TRBD1	TRBJ1-6	NA	TRBV10-3	CAIGGSGTGDFFSYNSPLHF	TGTGCCATAGGCGGTTCGGGGACAGGGGACTTCTTCTCCTATAATTCACCCCTCCACTTT
TRBD2	TRBJ2-1	NA	TRBV3-1/TRBV3-2	CASRGGSGKPSYNEQFF	TGTGCCAGCAGGGGAGGGTCGGGCAAACCCTCCTACAATGAGCAGTTCTTC
TRBD1	TRBJ1-6	NA	TRBV18	CASSPRGQLNSPLHF	TGTGCCAGCTCACCACGGGGACAGCTCAATTCACCCCTCCACTTT
NA	TRBJ1-5	few	TRBV4-1	CASSQASGGNQPQHF	TGCGCCAGCAGCCAAGCTAGTGGTGGCAATCAGCCCCAGCATTTT
TRBD1	TRBJ1-2	NA	TRBV28	CASRPWTGNYGYTF	TGTGCCAGCAGACCTTGGACAGGGAACTATGGCTACACCTTC
TRBD1	TRBJ2-1	NA	TRBV7-3	CASSPGGPSYNEQFF	TGTGCCAGCAGCCCAGGGGGTCCCTCCTACAATGAGCAGTTCTTC
TRBD1	TRBJ2-3	NA	TRBV11-3	CASSLGQGFVSTDTQYF	TGTGCCAGCAGCTTAGGACAGGGTTTCGTCAGCACAGATACGCAGTATTTT
TRBD2	TRBJ2-7	NA	TRBV11-2	CASSLVGLAAGTYEQYF	TGTGCCAGCAGCTTAGTTGGACTAGCGGCAGGGACCTACGAGCAGTACTTC
TRBD2	TRBJ2-7	NA	TRBV11-2	CASSLGGLAGYEQYF	TGTGCCAGCAGCCTCGGCGGACTAGCGGGGTACGAGCAGTACTTC
NA	TRBJ2-5	NA	TRBV3-1/TRBV3-2	CASSQNGQGGETQYF	TGTGCCAGCAGCCAGAACGGGCAGGGTGGGGAGACCCAGTACTTC
TRBD2	TRBJ2-1	NA	TRBV11-2	CASSLEGASGRERVADEQFF	TGTGCCAGCAGCTTAGAGGGGGCTAGCGGGAGGGAAAGGGTTGCCGATGAGCAGTTCTTC
NA	TRBJ1-6	NA	TRBV18	CASSDEQGTYNSPLHF	TGTGCCAGCTCGGACGAACAGGGAACCTATAATTCACCCCTCCACTTT
NA	TRBJ1-1	NA	TRBV11-3	CASSLDRGTEAFF	TGTGCCAGCAGCTTAGATCGAGGCACTGAAGCTTTCTTT
NA	TRBJ2-1	NA	TRBV10-3	CAISESRGLSNEQFF	TGTGCCATCAGTGAGTCTAGGGGACTGTCCAATGAGCAGTTCTTC
TRBD2	TRBJ2-3	NA	TRBV9	CASSVDGRAPDTQYF	TGTGCCAGCAGCGTGGACGGGAGGGCCCCAGATACGCAGTATTTT
NA	TRBJ2-7	NA	TRBV11-2	CASSSGNAYEQYF	TGTGCCAGCAGCTCAGGGAATGCGTACGAGCAGTACTTC
TRBD2	TRBJ2-5	many	TRBV30	CAWSVLGGPQETQYF	TGTGCCTGGAGTGTACTGGGAGGGCCGCAAGAGACCCAGTACTTC
NA	TRBJ1-1	NA	TRBV18	CASSLIAAGNTEAFF	TGTGCCAGCTCCTTAATCGCCGCAGGGAACACTGAAGCTTTCTTT
NA	TRBJ1-5	NA	TRBV7-9	CASSLAGSRDQPQHF	TGTGCCAGCAGCTTAGCTGGGTCCAGGGATCAGCCCCAGCATTTT
NA	TRBJ2-1	once	TRBV10-3	CAARRGLSYNEQFF	TGTGCCGCCCGGCGAGGGCTCTCCTACAATGAGCAGTTCTTC
NA	TRBJ1-2	NA	TRBV30	CAWSALFWGECTF	TGTGCCTGGAGTGCACTTTTTTGGGGGGAATGCACCTTC
NA	TRBJ1-1	NA	TRBV5-1	CASSSSGWGTEAFF	TGCGCCAGCAGCTCCTCAGGGTGGGGCACTGAAGCTTTCTTT
TRBD2	TRBJ2-3	few	TRBV7-9	CASSLIGGYTDTQYF	TGTGCCAGCAGCTTAATCGGGGGGTACACAGATACGCAGTATTTT
TRBD2	TRBJ2-1	NA	TRBV5-4	CASSGSGNDNEQFF	TGTGCCAGCAGTGGTAGCGGGAATGACAATGAGCAGTTCTTC
NA	TRBJ1-5	once	TRBV7-8	CASSLDVREGVGNQPQHF	TGTGCCAGCAGCTTAGACGTCAGGGAGGGAGTGGGCAATCAGCCCCAGCATTTT
TRBD2	TRBJ2-5	NA	TRBV19	CASRRSGRDQETQYF	TGTGCCAGTCGGAGGAGCGGGAGGGACCAAGAGACCCAGTACTTC
TRBD1	TRBJ1-1	NA	TRBV28	CASSPEDRDLAFF	TGTGCCAGCAGCCCGGAGGACAGGGATCTTGCTTTCTTT
NA	TRBJ2-7	NA	TRBV21-1	CASSNRLAGTRSYEQYF	TGTGCCAGCAGCAATCGACTAGCGGGGACCAGATCCTACGAGCAGTACTTC
TRBD2	TRBJ2-3	NA	TRBV4-3	CASSQDTSGRYGTDTQYF	TGCGCCAGCAGCCAAGATACCAGCGGGAGATACGGCACAGATACGCAGTATTTT
TRBD1	TRBJ1-2	NA	TRBV4-3	CASSPGQGFLDYTF	TGCGCCAGCAGCCCGGGACAGGGGTTCCTAGACTACACCTTC
NA	TRBJ2-3	NA	TRBV5-5	CASSLWGRYRVSDTQYF	TGTGCCAGCAGCTTGTGGGGTCGGTACAGGGTCTCAGATACGCAGTATTTT
NA	TRBJ1-6	NA	TRBV27	CASTNLRDNMYNSPLHF	TGTGCCAGCACCAACCTCCGGGACAACATGTATAATTCACCCCTCCACTTT
NA	TRBJ2-1	NA	TRBV5-1	CASSLAGKSSYNEQFF	TGCGCCAGCAGCTTGGCGGGAAAAAGCTCCTACAATGAGCAGTTCTTC
NA	TRBJ1-3	once	TRBV6-6	CASSYGTTGNTIYF	TGTGCCAGCAGTTACGGGACAACTGGAAACACCATATATTTT
TRBD2	TRBJ2-5	once	TRBV7-2	CASSLSAGVRRTQYF	TGTGCCAGCAGCTTATCCGCGGGAGTAAGAAGGACCCAGTACTTC
NA	TRBJ2-2	NA	TRBV4-1	CASSHRGTNTGELFF	TGCGCCAGCAGCCATCGAGGGACGAACACCGGGGAGCTGTTTTTT
NA	TRBJ2-3	NA	TRBV4-1	CASSQDLAGRTDTQYF	TGCGCCAGCAGCCAAGATTTGGCGGGACGCACAGATACGCAGTATTTT
NA	TRBJ1-2	NA	TRBV18	CASSPHNGFGQGTGYTF	TGTGCCAGCTCACCGCATAACGGATTCGGGCAGGGTACTGGCTACACCTTC
TRBD1	TRBJ2-1	once	TRBV5-5	CASSSRQGVTNEQFF	TGTGCCAGCAGCAGCCGACAGGGGGTGACGAATGAGCAGTTCTTC
TRBD2	TRBJ2-5	NA	TRBV24-1	CATSDGGLAEQETQYF	TGTGCCACCAGTGATGGGGGACTAGCGGAACAAGAGACCCAGTACTTC
NA	TRBJ2-7	once	TRBV4-1	CASSQDPEGEEQYF	TGCGCCAGCAGCCAAGACCCTGAGGGGGAAGAGCAGTACTTC
NA	TRBJ1-4	few	TRBV12-3/TRBV12-4	CASSSDSNEKLFF	TGTGCCAGCAGCTCCGACAGTAATGAAAAACTGTTTTTT